One and the same sample provided the 2 T cell receptor beta chains below, sequenced in a study of early T cells in non-severe SARS-CoV-2 infection. MiXCR, run by TCRdb on the 5' RACE reads, gives a single entry per CDR3 protein. The data contain tens of thousands of distinct CDR3 sequences, roughly 16% of them singletons. The sample consisted of whole blood. These TCRs come from an adult who was a healthcare worker with PCR-confirmed SARS-CoV-2 infection or an uninfected control (not recorded which).

The chain has TRBV21-1 and TRBJ1-1; no DNA check was done on the table's D call, TRBD1. TRBV21-1 constitutes a pseudogene. This CDR3 is 17 amino acids long. CDR3 sequence reads: CASSSRDPPNRTGEAFF. The CDR3 nucleotides read TGTGCCAGCAGCTCCCGGGACCCCCCGAACCGAACGGGTGAAGCTTTCTTT.

This clonotype occurred a few times. This chain joins TRBV12-3 or TRBV12-4 and TRBJ1-2, with D tentatively TRBD1 (5 bases). The CDR3 runs to 13 residues. Trimming pared 5 bases from V and 4 bases from J, leaving 11 bases between. The CDR3 loop is CASSPSRGYGYTF. The CDR3 nucleotides are TGTGCCAGCAGTCCGAGTAGGGGCTATGGCTACACCTTC.